A selection of T cell receptor beta chains follows, all from one sample in a study of blood T cell repertoires in COVID-19. Libraries were prepared by immunoSEQ multiplex PCR; TCRdb keeps only in-frame clonotypes and omits some of them. The table lists 290,000 or so clones, 70% to 90% of them singletons. Source material: peripheral blood. These TCRs come from a man in his fifties with active or convalescent COVID-19. The CDR3 runs from the conserved cysteine through the conserved F or W. D genes are given only for firm matches. Clone size is given for some rows only: seen once, a few or many times, or a class if the clone is expanded.

cdr3_nt: TGTGCCAGCAGCTCACCTAGCGAGCCTGAGCAGTTCTTC; cdr3_aa: CASSSPSEPEQFF; j_call: TRBJ2-1; clone_size: -; d_call: -; v_call: TRBV11-2
cdr3_nt: TGTGCCAGTAGTACAGGGGGCAGGAACGGGGAGCTGTTTTTT; cdr3_aa: CASSTGGRNGELFF; j_call: TRBJ2-2; clone_size: -; d_call: TRBD1; v_call: TRBV19
cdr3_nt: TGTGCCAGTAGTCCATCGACAGGGGGCAACCCCACCTCTGGGGCCAACGTCCTGACTTTC; cdr3_aa: CASSPSTGGNPTSGANVLTF; j_call: TRBJ2-6; clone_size: -; d_call: TRBD1; v_call: TRBV19
cdr3_nt: TGTGCCAGCAGTTTACCGAGCGGACAGGGGTTGTCACCCCTCCACTTT; cdr3_aa: CASSLPSGQGLSPLHF; j_call: TRBJ1-6; clone_size: once; d_call: TRBD1; v_call: TRBV27
cdr3_nt: TGTGCCAGCAGCCTGGGACAGGGTGTCTCAGAGACCCAGTACTTC; cdr3_aa: CASSLGQGVSETQYF; j_call: TRBJ2-5; clone_size: -; d_call: TRBD1; v_call: TRBV7-9
cdr3_nt: TGTGCCTGGGGCAGGGGAATGAACACTGAAGCTTTCTTT; cdr3_aa: CAWGRGMNTEAFF; j_call: TRBJ1-1; clone_size: -; d_call: -; v_call: TRBV30
cdr3_nt: TGTGCCAGCTCCCCTGGGGGGGAGCGGGGCTACACCTTC; cdr3_aa: CASSPGGERGYTF; j_call: TRBJ1-2; clone_size: -; d_call: -; v_call: TRBV7-2
cdr3_nt: TGCGCCAGCAGCCAAGGGGTCCGGGGTGAGCAGTACTTC; cdr3_aa: CASSQGVRGEQYF; j_call: TRBJ2-7; clone_size: -; d_call: -; v_call: TRBV4-1
cdr3_nt: TGTGCCAGCAGCCGGTGGGACAGAAATGAAAAACTGTTTTTT; cdr3_aa: CASSRWDRNEKLFF; j_call: TRBJ1-4; clone_size: once; d_call: TRBD1; v_call: TRBV9
cdr3_nt: TGTGCCAGCAGTCCCTGGGGGCCCTCGGGTGGCAATCAGCCCCAGCATTTT; cdr3_aa: CASSPWGPSGGNQPQHF; j_call: TRBJ1-5; clone_size: -; d_call: -; v_call: TRBV27
cdr3_nt: TGCAGCGTTGAAGACGGACAGGGCCCCGTGGGCTACACCTTC; cdr3_aa: CSVEDGQGPVGYTF; j_call: TRBJ1-2; clone_size: -; d_call: TRBD1; v_call: TRBV29-1
cdr3_nt: TGTGCCAGCAGTTTTAATAATTCACCCCTCCACTTT; cdr3_aa: CASSFNNSPLHF; j_call: TRBJ1-6; clone_size: few; d_call: -; v_call: TRBV12-3/TRBV12-4
cdr3_nt: TGTGCCAGCAGTTTATCGACAGGGTTATATGGCTACACCTTC; cdr3_aa: CASSLSTGLYGYTF; j_call: TRBJ1-2; clone_size: -; d_call: TRBD1; v_call: TRBV28
cdr3_nt: TGTGCCAGCAGCGTTTTAACTCCTGGCACAGATACGCAGTATTTT; cdr3_aa: CASSVLTPGTDTQYF; j_call: TRBJ2-3; clone_size: -; d_call: -; v_call: TRBV9
cdr3_nt: TGTGCCAGCAGCTTACGAGGCCGGGGCTATAATTCACCCCTCCACTTT; cdr3_aa: CASSLRGRGYNSPLHF; j_call: TRBJ1-6; clone_size: -; d_call: -; v_call: TRBV5-5
cdr3_nt: TGCGCCAGCAGCAGGGGACAGCCCGGTCATGAAAAACTGTTTTTT; cdr3_aa: CASSRGQPGHEKLFF; j_call: TRBJ1-4; clone_size: -; d_call: TRBD1; v_call: TRBV5-1
cdr3_nt: TGTGCCAGCAGTTCAAGGTCGGGAACTAACTATGGCTACACCTTC; cdr3_aa: CASSSRSGTNYGYTF; j_call: TRBJ1-2; clone_size: once; d_call: -; v_call: TRBV27
cdr3_nt: TGTGCCAGCAGTTCTCCACAGGGGAACTATGGCTACACCTTC; cdr3_aa: CASSSPQGNYGYTF; j_call: TRBJ1-2; clone_size: -; d_call: TRBD1; v_call: TRBV28
cdr3_nt: TGCGCCAGCAGCCAAGATGACAGGGGTAACTATGGCTACACCTTC; cdr3_aa: CASSQDDRGNYGYTF; j_call: TRBJ1-2; clone_size: -; d_call: TRBD1; v_call: TRBV4-1
cdr3_nt: TGTGCCAGCAGCCAAGATGGATACTGGGCGGGAGAAGAAGAGCAGTACTTC; cdr3_aa: CASSQDGYWAGEEEQYF; j_call: TRBJ2-7; clone_size: -; d_call: TRBD2; v_call: TRBV4-2
cdr3_nt: TGTGCCAGCAGTTTATCTTGGACATATAGCAATCAGCCCCAGCATTTT; cdr3_aa: CASSLSWTYSNQPQHF; j_call: TRBJ1-5; clone_size: -; d_call: -; v_call: TRBV27
cdr3_nt: TGTGCCAGTAGTCGGGACAGGGGGCGTAATCAGCCCCAGCATTTT; cdr3_aa: CASSRDRGRNQPQHF; j_call: TRBJ1-5; clone_size: -; d_call: TRBD1; v_call: TRBV19
cdr3_nt: TGTGCCAGCAGCCCCCGACTAGCGGGGGTGTACGAGCAGTACTTC; cdr3_aa: CASSPRLAGVYEQYF; j_call: TRBJ2-7; clone_size: -; d_call: TRBD2; v_call: TRBV27
cdr3_nt: TGTGCCAGCAGCTTGGGACAGGGGGTCTCGGAGCCCCAGCATTTT; cdr3_aa: CASSLGQGVSEPQHF; j_call: TRBJ1-5; clone_size: few; d_call: TRBD1; v_call: TRBV5-5
cdr3_nt: TGTGCCAGCAGCTTTGGAAACAGGACAGATACGCAGTATTTT; cdr3_aa: CASSFGNRTDTQYF; j_call: TRBJ2-3; clone_size: -; d_call: -; v_call: TRBV7-9
cdr3_nt: TGTGCCAGCAGCCTAACTAGCGGGGGTTCGGGGGAGACCCAGTACTTC; cdr3_aa: CASSLTSGGSGETQYF; j_call: TRBJ2-5; clone_size: once; d_call: TRBD2; v_call: TRBV7-2
cdr3_nt: TGTGCCAGCAGCCAACTGACGACTAGCGGGGCCTACGAGCAGTACTTC; cdr3_aa: CASSQLTTSGAYEQYF; j_call: TRBJ2-7; clone_size: few; d_call: TRBD2; v_call: TRBV4-2
cdr3_nt: TGTGCCAGTAGTAAGGTTGTAGGGGGAGGGCCACGAGATACGCAGTATTTT; cdr3_aa: CASSKVVGGGPRDTQYF; j_call: TRBJ2-3; clone_size: -; d_call: -; v_call: TRBV19
cdr3_nt: TGTGCCAGCAGCGTACAGGGAATTAATTCACCCCTCCACTTT; cdr3_aa: CASSVQGINSPLHF; j_call: TRBJ1-6; clone_size: -; d_call: -; v_call: TRBV28
cdr3_nt: TGTGCCAGCAGCTCCTCCGGTGAGCAGTTCTTC; cdr3_aa: CASSSSGEQFF; j_call: TRBJ2-1; clone_size: -; d_call: -; v_call: TRBV13
cdr3_nt: TGTGCCTGGAAACAGTACCCGAACACCGGGGAGCTGTTTTTT; cdr3_aa: CAWKQYPNTGELFF; j_call: TRBJ2-2; clone_size: -; d_call: -; v_call: TRBV30
cdr3_nt: TGCGCCAGCAGCCGTCGACTAGCGGGAGTGGGAGAGACCCAGTACTTC; cdr3_aa: CASSRRLAGVGETQYF; j_call: TRBJ2-5; clone_size: -; d_call: TRBD2; v_call: TRBV5-1
cdr3_nt: TGTGCCAGTAGTATCGGACTAGCGGGAGGGCTTTACGAGCAGTACTTC; cdr3_aa: CASSIGLAGGLYEQYF; j_call: TRBJ2-7; clone_size: -; d_call: TRBD2; v_call: TRBV19